These 25 T cell receptor beta chains originate from one sample sequenced in a study of T cell responses to AZD1222 COVID-19 vaccine. Method: immunoSEQ multiplex PCR; TCRdb's copy keeps in-frame clones and lacks some. The data show about 150,000 clones, about 90% seen once. The sequenced sample was peripheral blood, obtained 28 days after the second dose of the MenACWY control vaccine. The source of these receptors is an adult who received the MenACWY meningococcal vaccine as a control.

The gene calls are TRBV5-1 and TRBJ2-7; 8 nucleotides align to TRBD1. CDR1 is SGHRS and CDR2 is YFSETQ in the germline V gene. The CDR3 contains 15 residues. Trimming removed 3 bases from V and 3 bases from J; junction bases left unmatched: 8. The DNA of the CDR3 is TGCGCCAGCAGCTCAGACAGGGGCCAACACTACGAGCAGTACTTC. It specifies CASSSDRGQHYEQYF.

This clone was detected only a few times. The chain has TRBV9 and TRBJ2-2, with TRBD1 identical over 7 bases. V trimming: 4 bases; J trimming: 4 bases; junction bases outside the gene matches: 4. This CDR3 region has 14 residues. The germline gives CDR1 SGDLS, CDR2 YYNGEE. DNA of the CDR3: TGTGCCAGCAGCATTACAGGGGCCACCGGGGAGCTGTTTTTT. It codes for CASSITGATGELFF.

The chain combines TRBV15 with TRBJ2-3; D tentatively fits TRBD1 or TRBD2 (7 bases each). Germline-derived CDR1 and CDR2 are LNHNV and YYDKDF (reference sequence). The CDR3 contains 17 residues. The ends were cut back, 0 bases at V and 3 bases at J, with 16 bases in the middle. CDR3 protein: CATSRDLRGDRTDTQYF. The CDR3, as DNA: TGTGCCACCAGCAGAGATCTTCGGGGGGACAGAACAGATACGCAGTATTTT. Full variable domain (remainder filled in from reference TRBV15 and TRBJ2-3): DAMVIQNPRYQVTQFGKPVTLSCSQTLNHNVMYWYQQKSSQAPKLLFHYYDKDFNNEADTPDNFQSRRPNTSFCFLDIRSPGLGDTAMYLCATSRDLRGDRTDTQYFGPGTRLTVL.

The genes are TRBV5-6 and TRBJ1-5; D remains ambiguous. The germline CDR1 and CDR2 sequences are SGHDT and YYEEEE. This CDR3 spans 15 amino acids. V lost 0 bases to trimming and J lost 3 bases, with 10 bases between them. CDR3 sequence (DNA): TGTGCCAGCAGCTTGGCCGCCAGCCTCAATCAGCCCCAGCATTTT. Protein product: CASSLAASLNQPQHF.

This clone is a singleton in its sample. The gene calls are TRBV19 and TRBJ1-5; 8 bases are a match to TRBD1. The CDR3 contains 15 residues. The V gene end was trimmed by 7 bases and the J gene end by 3 bases; junction bases not matched to a gene: 8. CDR1 LNHDA and CDR2 SQIVND come from the germline V gene (reference sequence). The CDR3 nucleotides read TGTGCCAGTACTGCCGGGACAGGCCACAATCAGCCCCAGCATTTT. This translates into CASTAGTGHNQPQHF.

V is TRBV6-4 and J is TRBJ1-2; D might be TRBD1 (5 bases). The CDR3 is made up of 12 amino acids. Germline values: CDR1 MRHNA, CDR2 SNTAGT. V was shortened by 2 bases and J by 5 bases, with 6 bases between the two germline ends. CDR3 amino acids: CASSDRGYGYTF. CDR3 bases: TGTGCCAGCAGTGACAGGGGATATGGCTACACCTTC.

This sequence joins TRBV28 and TRBJ2-7; TRBD2 agrees at 9 bases. V trimming: 10 bases; J trimming: 3 bases; junction bases outside the gene matches: 7. CDR3 length: 13 residues. Germline-derived CDR1 and CDR2 are MDHEN and SYDVKM. The CDR3 sequence is CATCLAGIYEQYF. The CDR3 DNA reads TGTGCCACCTGCCTAGCGGGGATCTACGAGCAGTACTTC.

The chain couples TRBV28 to TRBJ1-4, with TRBD1 matching 9 bases. Germline trimming cut 5 bases from V and 7 bases from J; bases unmatched to any gene: 8. The CDR3 has 15 residues. Germline V lookup: CDR1 MDHEN, CDR2 SYDVKM. The CDR3 reads CASSTPTGGLEKLFF. Written as DNA, the CDR3 is TGTGCCAGCAGTACCCCAACAGGGGGCCTTGAAAAACTGTTTTTT.

The J gene is TRBJ2-3, the V gene TRBV7-9; 7 bases line up with TRBD2. Germline lookup yields CDR1 SEHNR and CDR2 FQNEAQ (reference sequence). CDR3 length: 16 amino acids. Germline trimming cut 2 bases from V and 0 bases from J; bases unmatched to any gene: 5. The CDR3 loop reads CASSLQGSGSTDTQYF. The CDR3 nucleotides are TGTGCCAGCAGCTTACAAGGTAGCGGGAGCACAGATACGCAGTATTTT.

This clone was observed a handful of times. The V gene is TRBV29-1, the J gene TRBJ1-1; D not certain. The CDR3 is 15 residues long. The germline V and J ends were trimmed by 4 bases and 0 bases, with 15 bases remaining between them. CDR1 and CDR2 (germline): SQVTM, ANQGSEA. The CDR3 nucleotides are TGCAGCGTTGCCCCGACGGTGCAGTTGAACACTGAAGCTTTCTTT. It yields the protein CSVAPTVQLNTEAFF.

This chain links TRBV6-6 with TRBJ2-3, with no clear D. Trimming shortened V by 0 bases and J by 5 bases, and 12 bases separated the two germline ends. Germline-derived CDR1 and CDR2 are MNHNY and SVGAGI (reference sequence). The CDR3 is made up of 15 amino acids. The CDR3 region has the DNA TGTGCCAGCAGTTACTCCATAGCCGTGGAAGATACGCAGTATTTT. Its translation: CASSYSIAVEDTQYF.

J is TRBJ1-4 and V is TRBV6-2 or TRBV6-3; the D is unclear. The CDR3 contains 18 residues. Germline assignment: CDR1 MNHEY and CDR2 SVGEGT. The ends were cut back, 3 bases at V and 6 bases at J, with 23 bases in the middle. The CDR3: CASSYFGRQTKSDEKLFF. The CDR3 DNA follows: TGTGCCAGCAGTTATTTTGGTCGGCAAACTAAGTCGGATGAAAAACTGTTTTTT.

The rearrangement uses TRBV14 and TRBJ1-2, with 7 bases aligning to TRBD1. The V gene's germline CDR1 is SGHDN and CDR2 FVKESK. The CDR3 covers 14 residues. Trimming at V came to 1 base and at J to 5 bases, leaving 4 bases not matched to a gene. The CDR3 DNA is TGTGCCAGCAGCCAAGTCGACAGGGCGTATGGCTACACCTTC. This codes for CASSQVDRAYGYTF.

This chain links TRBV11-3 with TRBJ1-4; D is perhaps TRBD1 (5 bases). The CDR3 extends over 17 amino acids. V lost 1 base to trimming and J lost 0 bases, with 12 bases between them. The germline V gene encodes CDR1 SGHNT and CDR2 YENEEA. In DNA, the CDR3 is TGTGCCAGCAGCTTAGCGGGGCAGGGAACAACTAATGAAAAACTGTTTTTT. Its protein product is CASSLAGQGTTNEKLFF.

The J gene is TRBJ1-1, the V gene TRBV23-1; D uncertain. TRBV23-1 is an ORF for which the function is uncertain. Trimming shortened V by 5 bases and J by 3 bases, and 16 bases separated the two germline ends. The CDR3 consists of 15 residues. CDR3 in DNA: TGCGCCAGCAGTAATATCGCAGAAACCGACACTGAAGCTTTCTTT. Translation: CASSNIAETDTEAFF.

The J gene is TRBJ2-7, the V gene TRBV6-2 or TRBV6-3, with D perhaps TRBD1 (5 bases). This CDR3 has 16 amino acids. Looked up from germline, CDR1 is MNHEY and CDR2 is SVGEGT. V shed 2 bases and J shed 2 bases, with 16 bases lying between them. CDR3 nucleotide sequence: TGTGCCAGCAGTTACCCCGACAGAATTGGTCCCTACGAGCAGTACTTC. The encoded protein is CASSYPDRIGPYEQYF.

V is TRBV2 and J is TRBJ2-7, with 7 nucleotides matching TRBD1. The length of the CDR3 is 13 residues. The ends lost 4 bases at V and 5 bases at J; junction bases unmatched: 5. From germline, CDR1 is SNHLY and CDR2 FYNNEI. The CDR3 loop reads CASSVDRVDEQYF. The DNA of the CDR3 is TGTGCCAGCAGTGTCGACAGGGTGGACGAGCAGTACTTC.

This clone has a single count. The rearrangement uses TRBV6-5 and TRBJ1-2, with a weak D call TRBD1 (6 bases). Germline CDR1 and CDR2: MNHEY and SVGAGI. V gave up 9 bases and J gave up 4 bases, with 15 bases separating them. The length of the CDR3 is 13 residues. CDR3 in amino acids: CASTGFSGYGYTF. In DNA, the CDR3 is TGTGCCAGTACAGGGTTTTCTGGCTATGGCTACACCTTC.

The V call is TRBV2, the J call TRBJ1-1; tentatively, D is TRBD1 (5 bases). The CDR3 sequence is 15 residues long. The germline V gene has CDR1 SNHLY and CDR2 FYNNEI. The V end lost 3 bases, the J end lost 3 bases, and 14 bases lay between the germline ends. CDR3 loop: CASSDLGVPDTEAFF. The CDR3 DNA is TGTGCCAGCAGTGATTTAGGGGTACCTGACACTGAAGCTTTCTTT.

This sequence joins TRBV7-8 and TRBJ2-5; the D is unclear. The V and J ends lost 0 bases and 5 bases respectively, with 10 bases between them. The CDR3 is 14 residues long. Germline V gives CDR1 SGHVS, CDR2 FQNEAQ. The CDR3, as DNA: TGTGCCAGCAGCTTAGCGGCTGCGGCGGAGACCCAGTACTTC. Protein: CASSLAAAAETQYF.

Of note for this clone: This CDR3 is also generated by other DNA sequences in the sample. The CDR3 DNA is TGCGCCAGCAGCGGAGGGGGAAGCTACAATGAGCAGTTCTTC. It yields the protein CASSGGGSYNEQFF. The genes are TRBV5-1 and TRBJ2-1; D possibly uses TRBD1 or TRBD2 (6 bases each). The germline V gene has CDR1 SGHRS and CDR2 YFSETQ. The CDR3 length is 14 residues. V gave up 4 bases and J gave up 3 bases, with 11 bases separating them.

V usage is TRBV6-5 and J usage is TRBJ1-6, with a weak D call TRBD1 (5 bases). The CDR3 has 15 amino acids. With 10 bases removed from V and 0 bases from J, the gap between germline ends came to 13 bases. The germline V gene has CDR1 MNHEY and CDR2 SVGAGI. CDR3 sequence: CATIDRVSYNSPLHF. CDR3 DNA: TGTGCCACCATCGACAGAGTCTCCTATAATTCACCCCTCCACTTT.

This clone was recorded only once. The chain joins TRBV7-6 to TRBJ2-7, with D unresolved. The CDR3 has 13 amino acids. Trimming pared 1 base from V and 4 bases from J, leaving 8 bases between. Germline CDR1 is SGHVS and CDR2 is FNYEAQ. The CDR3 sequence is CASSLGLGYEQYF. The CDR3 coding sequence is TGTGCCAGCAGCTTAGGATTGGGGTACGAGCAGTACTTC.

This clone showed up just once. The V call is TRBV7-9, the J call TRBJ2-7; TRBD2 matches at 14 bases. This CDR3 comprises 19 residues. CDR1 is SEHNR, CDR2 FQNEAQ, per germline (reference sequence). The V segment lost 3 bases and the J segment 1 base; nucleotides outside the gene matches: 11. The CDR3 sequence: CASSFPTGTSGSRSYEQYF. CDR3 sequence (DNA): TGTGCCAGCAGCTTCCCAACCGGGACTAGCGGGAGTAGATCCTACGAGCAGTACTTC. The full variable domain, with the rest looked up from reference TRBV7-9 and TRBJ2-7, is DTGVSQNPRHKITKRGQNVTFRCDPISEHNRLYWYRQTLGQGPEFLTYFQNEAQLEKSRLLSDRFSAERPKGSFSTLEIQRTEQGDSAMYLCASSFPTGTSGSRSYEQYFGPGTRLTVT.

The rearrangement uses TRBV6-6 and TRBJ1-1, with 10 bases fitting TRBD1. Germline assignment: CDR1 MNHNY and CDR2 SVGAGI (reference sequence). This CDR3 is 15 amino acids long. V lost 5 bases to trimming and J lost 4 bases; unmatched junction nucleotides: 7. The chain's CDR3 is CASSRQGAPSTEAFF. The DNA of the CDR3 is TGTGCCAGCAGTCGACAGGGGGCGCCGAGCACTGAAGCTTTCTTT.